One sample yielded the 30 T cell receptor beta chains listed below, sequenced in a study of blood T cells in healthy people across ages. With a J-beta primer mix and a sample-barcoded 5' primer, a second PCR ran roughly 6 to 12 cycles. From the 5' RACE reads, TCRdb called clonotypes with MiXCR, one entry per CDR3 protein. The sample holds hundreds of thousands of distinct CDR3 sequences, 24% seen once. These data also featured in a second study, about T cells of mothers and their children.

The sequenced sample consisted of blood. Every receptor here comes from a boy between 5 and 17 years old in good health.

The chain joins TRBV20-1 to TRBJ2-3; D perhaps matches TRBD1 (6 bases). Germline V gives CDR1 DFQATT, CDR2 SNEGSKA (reference sequence). CDR3 length: 15 amino acids. Trimming shortened V by 3 bases and J by 4 bases, and 17 bases separated the two germline ends. The CDR3 nucleotides read TGCAGTGCTAGTTCGGCAGGGGATAGCGCAGATACGCAGTATTTT. Translation gives CSASSAGDSADTQYF.

The V gene is TRBV7-2, the J gene TRBJ2-5; 7 bases agree with TRBD2. With V trimmed by 5 bases and J by 5 bases, 8 bases remained unmatched. This CDR3 comprises 14 residues. Per the germline V gene, CDR1 is SGHTA and CDR2 is FQGNSA. DNA for the CDR3: TGTGCCAGCAGCCCGGAGGGGAGGGTGGAGACCCAGTACTTC. It yields the protein CASSPEGRVETQYF. The complete variable domain, with remaining parts taken from reference TRBV7-2 and TRBJ2-5, reads GAGVSQSPSNKVTEKGKDVELRCDPISGHTALYWYRQSLGQGLEFLIYFQGNSAPDKSGLPSDRFSAERTGGSVSTLTIQRTQQEDSAVYLCASSPEGRVETQYFGPGTRLLVL.

This clonotype was observed a few times. The genes are TRBV7-2 and TRBJ2-2; no reliable D call. Trimming cost V 3 bases and J 7 bases, with 9 bases left between them. The CDR3 runs to 13 residues. Germline CDR1 SGHTA, CDR2 FQGNSA. CDR3 nucleotide sequence: TGTGCCAGCAGCTTTTCCTCTGTCGGGGAGCTGTTTTTT. It codes for CASSFSSVGELFF.

This clonotype was seen more than once but under ten times. This rearrangement joins TRBV3-1 to TRBJ2-7, with 8 positions matching TRBD2. Germline V CDR1 and CDR2: LGHDT, YNNKEL (reference sequence). V lost 4 bases and J lost 1; bases outside the gene matches: 6. The CDR3 runs to 15 residues. The DNA of the CDR3 is TGTGCCAGCAGCCCCCCGGTAGCGGGATCCTACGAGCAGTACTTC. Amino acids: CASSPPVAGSYEQYF.

The genes are TRBV7-2 and TRBJ2-7; TRBD1 aligns across 8 bases. The length of the CDR3 is 14 residues. Trimming at V came to 4 bases and at J to 2 bases, leaving 4 bases not matched to a gene. Germline V gene sequence: CDR1 SGHTA, CDR2 FQGNSA. The chain's CDR3 is CASSSKTGAYEQYF. The CDR3 nucleotides are TGTGCCAGCAGCTCTAAGACAGGGGCCTACGAGCAGTACTTC.

The chain carries TRBV12-3 or TRBV12-4 and TRBJ2-3; 8 nucleotides align to TRBD1. This CDR3 is built from 19 residues. Trimming at V came to 0 bases and at J to 3 bases, leaving 14 bases not matched to a gene. The CDR3 DNA follows: TGTGCCAGCAGTTTAGCTAGCCACTATGGACAGGGTTGGACAGATACGCAGTATTTT. Translating gives CASSLASHYGQGWTDTQYF.

This rearrangement joins TRBV3-1 to TRBJ2-6, with D unclear. Looked up from germline, CDR1 is LGHDT and CDR2 is YNNKEL (reference sequence). Between the trimmed V and J ends, which lost 3 bases and 1 base, there was a span of 10 bases. The CDR3 spans 16 residues. The CDR3 sequence: CASSQDTWSGANVLTF. As DNA, the CDR3 is TGTGCCAGCAGCCAGGATACTTGGTCTGGGGCCAACGTCCTGACTTTC.

The rearrangement uses TRBV12-3 or TRBV12-4 and TRBJ2-5; D remains unclear. Trimming pared 3 bases from V and 4 bases from J, leaving 12 bases between. CDR3 size: 14 residues. In DNA form, the CDR3 reads TGTGCCAGCAGTTTCTCTAGGACGCGAGAGACCCAGTACTTC. Its protein product is CASSFSRTRETQYF.

This clonotype has just a few counts. The chain uses TRBV3-1 and TRBJ2-3; 9 nucleotides agree with TRBD1. J was trimmed by 4 bases and V by 3 bases; bases with no gene match: 5. CDR3 length: 15 amino acids. The germline CDR1 and CDR2 sequences are LGHDT and YNNKEL (reference sequence). CDR3 in amino acids: CASSHRDRVSDTQYF. The CDR3 DNA reads TGTGCCAGCAGCCACAGGGACAGGGTATCAGATACGCAGTATTTT.

The V and J genes are TRBV5-4 and TRBJ2-2, with 12 bases aligning to TRBD2. Trimming took 4 bases from V and 0 from J; bases not matched to a gene: 4. CDR1 is SGHNT, CDR2 YYREEE, per germline (reference sequence). The CDR3 has 17 amino acids. In DNA, the CDR3 is TGTGCCAGCAGCGCCGGGACTAGCGGGCCGAACACCGGGGAGCTGTTTTTT. The encoded protein is CASSAGTSGPNTGELFF.

The gene calls are TRBV7-3 and TRBJ2-3; tentative D call: TRBD2 (5 bases). Germline V gene sequence: CDR1 SGHTA, CDR2 FQGTGA. Trimming left V 5 bases short and J 0 bases short, with 9 bases between. CDR3 size: 14 residues. CDR3 nucleotides: TGTGCCAGCAGCACCCCGGGGAGCACAGATACGCAGTATTTT. It is translated as CASSTPGSTDTQYF.

This clonotype came up once. This chain joins TRBV20-1 and TRBJ2-3, with 11 nucleotides matching TRBD2. CDR1 is DFQATT and CDR2 is SNEGSKA in the germline V gene (reference sequence). Losses at the gene ends were 1 base for V and 6 bases for J; bases not matched to a gene: 12. There are 17 residues in the CDR3. CDR3 protein: CSARAEDLAGGGDTQYF. CDR3 nucleotides: TGCAGTGCTAGAGCCGAAGACCTAGCGGGGGGCGGGGATACGCAGTATTTT.

This clonotype has only a few counts. The chain employs TRBV7-3 and TRBJ1-2; tentatively, D is TRBD1 (6 bases). V was clipped by 5 bases and J by 7 bases, with 17 bases between them. The length of the CDR3 is 14 residues. CDR1 and CDR2 (germline): SGHTA, FQGTGA. This CDR3 reads CASSLGTQPTGYTF. DNA for the CDR3: TGTGCCAGCAGCCTTGGGACACAACCTACTGGCTACACCTTC.

This clonotype was detected a few times. The chain employs TRBV5-6 and TRBJ2-5; D gene ambiguous. Germline V lookup: CDR1 SGHDT, CDR2 YYEEEE. The ends were cut back, 3 bases at V and 9 bases at J, with 24 bases in the middle. The CDR3 totals 16 residues. The CDR3 DNA is TGTGCCAGCAGCTCCTCGTTCGGAGCTCCGACACCGGCCCAGTACTTC. It encodes CASSSSFGAPTPAQYF.

This chain uses TRBV9 with TRBJ2-7; possibly TRBD1 or TRBD2 for D (6 bases each). The CDR3 has 14 residues. Germline CDR1 is SGDLS and CDR2 is YYNGEE. Deletions cut 3 bases from V and 6 bases from J, with 16 bases between. The CDR3 loop is CASSGGGKGAEQYF. DNA for the CDR3: TGTGCCAGCAGCGGAGGGGGGAAAGGGGCCGAGCAGTACTTC.

Only a few counts were recorded for this clonotype. V is TRBV19 and J is TRBJ2-1; 8 nucleotides line up with TRBD2. CDR1 is LNHDA and CDR2 is SQIVND in the germline V gene (reference sequence). The J segment lost 8 bases and the V segment lost 3 bases, leaving 9 bases of the junction unmatched. This CDR3 contains 15 residues. The CDR3, as DNA: TGTGCCAGTAGTATGAGGACTAGCAACGTGGATGAGCAGTTCTTC. The encoded protein is CASSMRTSNVDEQFF.

The sample holds a few counts of this clonotype. The chain is built from TRBV27 and TRBJ2-1, with 7 bases that match TRBD2. The CDR3 runs to 15 residues. The J segment lost 0 bases and the V segment lost 4 bases, leaving 3 bases of the junction unmatched. Looked up from germline, CDR1 is MNHEY and CDR2 is SMNVEV (reference sequence). The CDR3 reads CASSWTSSSYNEQFF. Here the CDR3 DNA reads TGTGCCAGCAGTTGGACTAGTTCCTCCTACAATGAGCAGTTCTTC.

V gene TRBV20-1 combines with J gene TRBJ2-1; a weak D match, TRBD2 (6 bases). Germline CDR1 reads DFQATT; CDR2 reads SNEGSKA (reference sequence). The CDR3 length is 14 residues. V was cut by 6 bases and J by 1 base, with 13 bases left in between. CDR3 region: CSAKPRESYNEQFF. The DNA for the CDR3 is TGCAGTGCCAAACCTCGGGAGTCCTACAATGAGCAGTTCTTC.

This clonotype appeared a few times. The chain's CDR3 is CASSFRQGFGEQFF. As DNA, the CDR3 is TGTGCCAGCAGCTTCCGACAGGGGTTTGGTGAGCAGTTCTTC. The chain employs TRBV13 and TRBJ2-1, with 8 positions matching TRBD1. Trimming cost V 3 bases and J 9 bases; bases outside gene matches: 7. Germline CDR1 and CDR2: PRHDT and FYEKMQ (reference sequence). The CDR3 extends over 14 amino acids.

CDR3 sequence reads: CATSAAPGQQNTEAFF. Here the CDR3 DNA reads TGTGCCACCAGTGCCGCCCCGGGACAGCAGAACACTGAAGCTTTCTTT. The gene calls are TRBV24-1 and TRBJ1-1, with 7 bases fitting TRBD1. CDR1 and CDR2 from the germline V gene are KGHDR and SFDVKD. V gave up 5 bases and J gave up 1 base; unmatched junction bases: 9. This CDR3 contains 16 residues.

This clonotype came up a few times. This chain joins TRBV19 and TRBJ2-7; D may match TRBD1 or TRBD2 (5 bases each). V lost 6 bases and J lost 5, with 23 bases in between. The germline V gene has CDR1 LNHDA and CDR2 SQIVND (reference sequence). The CDR3 has 16 amino acids. The CDR3 coding sequence is TGTGCCAGTAGCCCCGAAGAGGGCAGGGTGAGAAACGAGCAGTACTTC. This codes for CASSPEEGRVRNEQYF.

This clonotype was recorded a few times. The junction departs from germline at one end; a sequencing error may be responsible. The V gene is TRBV3-1, the J gene TRBJ1-2, with 8 bases that match TRBD1. This CDR3 spans 15 amino acids. Per the germline V gene, CDR1 is LGHDT and CDR2 is YNNKEL (reference sequence). As DNA, the CDR3 is TGTGCTAGCAGCCCGGGACAGGCTGCTAACTATGGCTACACCTTC. Encoded protein: CASSPGQAANYGYTF.

Only a few counts were recorded for this clonotype. The chain couples TRBV13 to TRBJ2-4; D assignment may be TRBD1 or TRBD2 (5 bases each). Germline V gives CDR1 PRHDT, CDR2 FYEKMQ (reference sequence). This CDR3 region has 13 residues. Trimming took 5 bases from V and 8 from J, leaving 13 bases between them. Here the CDR3 reads CASSPGTWDIQYF. CDR3 DNA sequence: TGTGCCAGCAGCCCGGGGACGTGGGACATTCAGTACTTC.

V gene TRBV5-1 combines with J gene TRBJ2-3; D gene unclear. Germline loops: CDR1 SGHRS, CDR2 YFSETQ. V lost 0 bases and J lost 2, with 13 bases in between. The CDR3 has 16 residues. CDR3 nucleotide sequence: TGCGCCAGCAGCTTGGCCCAGGTTTGGGCCACAGATACGCAGTATTTT. Translation gives CASSLAQVWATDTQYF.

This rearrangement joins TRBV9 to TRBJ1-2; D might be TRBD1 (5 bases). Trimming took 2 bases from V and 10 from J, leaving 9 bases between them. CDR3 length: 11 amino acids. Germline assignment: CDR1 SGDLS and CDR2 YYNGEE. The CDR3 bases are TGTGCCAGCAGCGTTGGGGGAAACTACACCTTC. Translating it yields CASSVGGNYTF.

As for this clonotype: This is likely a read error, given that the CDR3 carries no conserved phenylalanine or tryptophan at its end. The chain joins TRBV5-6 to TRBJ2-2; no reliable D call. CDR1 is SGHDT and CDR2 is YYEEEE in the germline V gene. The length of the CDR3 is 13 residues. The CDR3, as DNA: TGTGTCAGCAGCCCGGAGAACACCGGGGAGCTGTTTCTT. Amino acids: CVSSPENTGELFL.

This clonotype was seen more than once but under ten times. The chain is built from TRBV12-3 or TRBV12-4 and TRBJ2-1; 10 positions match TRBD1. V was clipped by 6 bases and J by 4 bases; unmatched bases: 6. CDR3 size: 15 residues. The CDR3 nucleotides are TGTGCCAGCAGCTACGACAGGGGGCTATACAATGAGCAGTTCTTC. Translated: CASSYDRGLYNEQFF.

This clonotype showed up many times. The CDR3 DNA is TGCAGCGTTCCTGGGACTAGCGGGAGCTCCTACAATGAGCAGTTCTTC. Its translation is CSVPGTSGSSYNEQFF. The rearrangement links TRBV29-1 to TRBJ2-1, with 14 bases identical to TRBD2. The CDR3 covers 16 residues. V lost 5 bases, J lost 0 bases, and 3 bases stayed unmatched. Germline V gives CDR1 SQVTM, CDR2 ANQGSEA.

This sequence joins TRBV12-3 or TRBV12-4 and TRBJ1-5; TRBD1 aligns across 10 bases. This CDR3 region has 22 residues. J lost 0 bases, V lost 4 bases, and 21 bases had no gene match. CDR3 sequence (DNA): TGTGCCAGCAGTTCAAATCACTTGGACAGGGGGATTTTACAATATAGCAATCAGCCCCAGCATTTT. This translates into CASSSNHLDRGILQYSNQPQHF.

The rearrangement links TRBV4-2 to TRBJ2-7; TRBD2 aligns across 12 bases. V gave up 3 bases and J gave up 5 bases; unmatched junction bases: 8. CDR3 length equals 16 residues. The V gene's germline CDR1 is LGHNA and CDR2 YNFKEQ. In DNA, the CDR3 is TGTGCCAGCAGCCAGGGGACTAGCGGGCTCCCCCACGAGCAGTACTTC. This sequence encodes CASSQGTSGLPHEQYF.